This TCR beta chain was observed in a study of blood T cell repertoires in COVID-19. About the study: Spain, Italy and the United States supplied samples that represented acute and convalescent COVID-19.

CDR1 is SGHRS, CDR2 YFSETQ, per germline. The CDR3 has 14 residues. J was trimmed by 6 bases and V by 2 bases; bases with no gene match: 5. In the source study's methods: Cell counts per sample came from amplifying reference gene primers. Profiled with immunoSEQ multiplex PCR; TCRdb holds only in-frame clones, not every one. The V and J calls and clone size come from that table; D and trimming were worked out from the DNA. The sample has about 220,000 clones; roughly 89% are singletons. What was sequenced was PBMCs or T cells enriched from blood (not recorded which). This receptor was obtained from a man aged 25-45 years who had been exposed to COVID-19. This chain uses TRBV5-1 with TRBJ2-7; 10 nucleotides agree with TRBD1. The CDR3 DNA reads TGCGCCAGCAGCTTAGGGACAGGGGTGTTCGAGCAGTACTTC. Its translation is CASSLGTGVFEQYF.